This T cell receptor (beta chain) came from a study of T cells after yellow fever vaccination. Study-level background: The SMART-Seq v4 Ultra Low Input method served to prepare the low-cell-number fractions. General study points: Only a small proportion of the clonotypes turned up in both the CD4 and the CD8 compartments, likely arising from convergent recombination.

The length of the CDR3 is 12 residues. V was cut by 5 bases and J by 8 bases, with 12 bases left in between. TCRdb re-derived calls from the 5' RACE reads in MiXCR, one entry per CDR3 protein. This sample has a few hundred thousand distinct CDR3 sequences, with around 5.2% found just once. This clonotype was detected only a few times. Its antigen is undetermined. This sequence originates from a young man who received the YFV17D yellow fever vaccine. The rearrangement uses TRBV12-3 or TRBV12-4 and TRBJ1-2; D gene unclear. Sequences were derived from CD4+ T cells sorted from PBMCs, sampled on the day of the yellow fever booster vaccination. In nucleotides, the CDR3 is TGTGCCAGCAGTCTGGAGTCGTGGGGCTACACCTTC. Protein product: CASSLESWGYTF.